This TCR beta chain was retrieved from a study of human T cells and chemical hapten exposure. Points from the study as a whole: PT1 expanded TCR counts and patch test score correlated positively. Versus controls, significantly more large CDR3 similarity clusters arose from expanded TCRs.

Unique molecular identifiers were affixed to discrete cDNA molecules within the library. TCRdb re-analysed the RACE reads in MiXCR, keeping a single row per CDR3 protein. The table includes around 52,000 distinct CDR3 sequences, 9.3% detected once. Regarding time point: patch test 1, 2 weeks after DPC sensitization. The sample's treatment: therapeutic diphenylcyclopropenone sensitization with weekly scalp DPC. The authors extracted total RNA from unfractionated whole blood. The sample holds many counts of this clonotype. Its antigen remains unknown. Germline V lookup: CDR1 LGHDT, CDR2 YNNKEL (reference sequence). The CDR3 has 17 residues. V dropped 5 bases and J dropped 10; count of bases not matched to a gene: 13.

The sequenced sample was whole blood, obtained in connection with sensitization to the hapten diphenylcyclopropenone (DPC). The source of this sequence is a woman in her forties with alopecia areata. Some clones in this sample may be carry-over from other donors' samples. The chain employs TRBV3-1 and TRBJ1-6; 11 bases are a match to TRBD1. The CDR3 spells CASSTLALGTGGSPLHF. The CDR3 bases are TGTGCCAGCAGCACACTAGCATTAGGGACAGGGGGATCACCCCTCCACTTT.